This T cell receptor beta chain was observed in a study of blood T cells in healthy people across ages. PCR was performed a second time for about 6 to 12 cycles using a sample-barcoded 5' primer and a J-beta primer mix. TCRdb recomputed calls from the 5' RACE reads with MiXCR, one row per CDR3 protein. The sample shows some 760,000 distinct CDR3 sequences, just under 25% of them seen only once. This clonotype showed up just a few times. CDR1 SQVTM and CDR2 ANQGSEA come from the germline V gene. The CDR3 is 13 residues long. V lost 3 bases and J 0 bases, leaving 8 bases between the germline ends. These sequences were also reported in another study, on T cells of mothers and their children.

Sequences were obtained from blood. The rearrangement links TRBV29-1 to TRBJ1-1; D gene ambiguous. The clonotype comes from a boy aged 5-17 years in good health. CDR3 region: CSVDVSLNTEAFF. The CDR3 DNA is TGCAGCGTTGATGTCAGCTTGAACACTGAAGCTTTCTTT.